The 19 T cell receptor beta chains below were found in one sample sequenced in a study of Ad26.COV2.S vaccination and SARS-CoV-2 variants. The treatment here: approximately 18 received Ad26.COV2.S at low or high dose, single or two shots; a few received placebo; per-sample allocation not given. Samples came from day 63 after the first vaccine or placebo injection. Sequencing used immunoSEQ multiplex PCR; TCRdb keeps in-frame clones, though not all of them. The sample yields under 400,000 clones, over 75% seen once. Sequencing was performed on peripheral blood, taken in a trial of Ad26.COV2.S vaccine versus placebo. The receptors stem from a person aged 18-65 years who received the Ad26.COV2.S COVID-19 vaccine or a placebo.

This chain joins TRBV18 and TRBJ1-5; TRBD1 agrees at 7 bases. The CDR3 contains 15 residues. V gave up 3 bases and J gave up 1 base; unmatched junction bases: 3. The germline V gene encodes CDR1 KGHSH and CDR2 LQKENI. The CDR3 nucleotides are TGTGCCAGCTCACCCGGGACAGACAGCAATCAGCCCCAGCATTTT. Translating it yields CASSPGTDSNQPQHF.

The chain carries TRBV5-5 and TRBJ1-1; D gene ambiguous. V was trimmed by 2 bases and J by 0 bases, leaving 8 bases between them. This CDR3 is built from 14 residues. CDR1 and CDR2 (germline): SGHKS, YYEKEE (reference sequence). The CDR3 DNA reads as TGTGCCAGCAGCTTTCCCCGGTTGAACACTGAAGCTTTCTTT. This codes for CASSFPRLNTEAFF.

This chain links TRBV7-2 with TRBJ2-2, with 7 bases that match TRBD1. There are 16 residues in the CDR3. The junction had 11 bases not matched to a gene; V was cut back by 6 bases and J by 4 bases. Germline V gene sequence: CDR1 SGHTA, CDR2 FQGNSA. CDR3 bases: TGTGCCAGCAGTCAGGGGGTCTGGGGGAGCACCGGGGAGCTGTTTTTT. It translates to CASSQGVWGSTGELFF.

For the CDR3, the DNA is TGTGCCAGCAGCTTGGAAGTGGGACTAGCGGTCACAGATACGCAGTATTTT. The encoded protein is CASSLEVGLAVTDTQYF. V usage is TRBV5-4 and J usage is TRBJ2-3; 11 nucleotides agree with TRBD2. The CDR3 consists of 17 residues. Per the germline V gene, CDR1 is SGHNT and CDR2 is YYREEE (reference sequence). Germline trimming cut 0 bases from V and 2 bases from J; bases unmatched to any gene: 5.

The chain is built from TRBV2 and TRBJ2-3; TRBD2 matches 10 bases. This CDR3 contains 14 residues. The junction had 6 bases not matched to a gene; V was cut back by 7 bases and J by 5 bases. CDR1 is SNHLY, CDR2 FYNNEI, per germline. Here the CDR3 reads CASISGGARDTQYF. CDR3 sequence (DNA): TGTGCCAGCATAAGCGGGGGGGCTAGAGATACGCAGTATTTT.

This clone is a singleton in its sample. The chain employs TRBV5-1 and TRBJ2-7; TRBD1 matches at 11 bases. V lost 2 bases and J lost 2; bases outside the gene matches: 3. This CDR3 is built from 15 residues. Germline V lookup: CDR1 SGHRS, CDR2 YFSETQ. This chain's CDR3 is CASSFGTGGTYEQYF. The DNA of the CDR3 is TGCGCCAGCAGCTTCGGGACAGGGGGAACCTACGAGCAGTACTTC.

The chain combines TRBV5-6 with TRBJ2-7; 9 bases are shared with TRBD2. CDR1 and CDR2 (germline): SGHDT, YYEEEE. The CDR3 is made up of 16 amino acids. J was trimmed by 6 bases and V by 0 bases; bases with no gene match: 10. The chain's CDR3 is CASSLVRLAGPGEQYF. CDR3 nucleotide sequence: TGTGCCAGCAGCTTGGTAAGGCTAGCGGGGCCGGGCGAGCAGTACTTC.

The rearrangement joins TRBV5-5 to TRBJ2-5; D not certain. Germline V gene sequence: CDR1 SGHKS, CDR2 YYEKEE (reference sequence). CDR3 size: 14 residues. Trimming cost V 5 bases and J 5 bases, with 16 bases left between them. CDR3 sequence: CASRKVGLGETQYF. In nucleotides, the CDR3 is TGTGCCAGCAGGAAAGTGGGGTTGGGGGAGACCCAGTACTTC.

For this clone: Other DNA sequences from this sample encode an identical CDR3 as well. J is TRBJ2-7 and V is TRBV7-9, with D tentatively TRBD1 (6 bases). CDR3 length: 13 residues. CDR1 is SEHNR, CDR2 FQNEAQ, per germline (reference sequence). Trimming took off 5 bases at V and 3 bases at J, with 11 bases between the two ends. The CDR3 region has the DNA TGTGCCAGCAGCGTACAGGGCAGCTACGAGCAGTACTTC. It translates to CASSVQGSYEQYF. Based on the CDR3 plus reference TRBV7-9 and TRBJ2-7, the full variable domain is DTGVSQNPRHKITKRGQNVTFRCDPISEHNRLYWYRQTLGQGPEFLTYFQNEAQLEKSRLLSDRFSAERPKGSFSTLEIQRTEQGDSAMYLCASSVQGSYEQYFGPGTRLTVT.

The chain employs TRBV28 and TRBJ1-1; D is unclear. The CDR3 consists of 13 residues. Per the germline V gene, CDR1 is MDHEN and CDR2 is SYDVKM. The V and J ends lost 5 bases and 4 bases respectively, with 11 bases between them. CDR3 residues: CASSPPMGTEAFF. Written as DNA, the CDR3 is TGTGCCAGCAGTCCCCCGATGGGCACTGAAGCTTTCTTT. Full variable domain (remainder filled in from reference TRBV28 and TRBJ1-1): DVKVTQSSRYLVKRTGEKVFLECVQDMDHENMFWYRQDPGLGLRLIYFSYDVKMKEKGDIPEGYSVSREKKERFSLILESASTNQTSMYLCASSPPMGTEAFFGQGTRLTVV.

The V gene is TRBV4-2, the J gene TRBJ1-5; D is unclear. This CDR3 comprises 17 residues. The V end was cut by 1 base, the J end by 0 bases, with 13 bases between. Per the germline V gene, CDR1 is LGHNA and CDR2 is YNFKEQ. The CDR3 DNA reads as TGTGCCAGCAGCCAAGGTCCCGGAATAAATAGCAATCAGCCCCAGCATTTT. Translation: CASSQGPGINSNQPQHF.

Here the CDR3 reads CASSYRTVPGAAQYF. For the CDR3, the DNA is TGTGCCAGCAGTTACCGTACTGTCCCGGGCGCGGCCCAGTACTTC. The chain uses TRBV6-2 or TRBV6-3 and TRBJ2-5; D not certain. CDR1 is MNHEY, CDR2 SVGEGT, per germline. This CDR3 has 15 residues. V dropped 2 bases and J dropped 9 bases, with 19 bases sitting between them.

The chain joins TRBV9 to TRBJ1-5; tentatively, D is TRBD1 (5 bases). V dropped 0 bases and J dropped 4 bases, with 8 bases sitting between them. The V gene's germline CDR1 is SGDLS and CDR2 YYNGEE. There are 14 residues in the CDR3. The chain's CDR3 is CASSVGGPNQPQHF. The CDR3 coding sequence is TGTGCCAGCAGCGTAGGGGGCCCGAATCAGCCCCAGCATTTT.

The CDR3 DNA reads as TGTGCCAGTAGTATATGGGGAGGGAGCCACAATGAGCAGTTCTTC. The encoded protein is CASSIWGGSHNEQFF. The chain combines TRBV19 with TRBJ2-1; 7 bases line up with TRBD2. With V trimmed by 2 bases and J by 5 bases, 6 bases remained unmatched. Germline CDR1 and CDR2: LNHDA and SQIVND (reference sequence). This CDR3 contains 15 residues.

The chain recombines TRBV6-6 with TRBJ1-1; the D gene is possibly TRBD1 (6 bases). V lost 6 bases, J lost 3 bases, and 14 bases lay in between. CDR1 is MNHNY and CDR2 is SVGAGI in the germline V gene (reference sequence). The CDR3 totals 14 residues. CDR3 region: CASSRGGADTEAFF. DNA of the CDR3: TGTGCCAGCAGCCGTGGGGGGGCGGACACTGAAGCTTTCTTT.

The V and J genes are TRBV3-1 (or the pseudogene TRBV3-2) and TRBJ2-3, with 9 bases matching TRBD1. The CDR3 totals 17 residues. The germline V gene has CDR1 LGHDT and CDR2 YNNKEL (reference sequence). J gave up 4 bases and V 0 bases, and 8 bases lay outside the gene matches. The CDR3 loop reads CASSQEGDRAGPDTQYF. CDR3 in DNA: TGTGCCAGCAGCCAAGAAGGGGACAGGGCGGGTCCAGATACGCAGTATTTT.

This sequence joins TRBV10-3 and TRBJ1-5; D is uncertain. Trimming took off 8 bases at V and 1 base at J, with 12 bases between the two ends. This CDR3 is built from 14 residues. Germline V gene data show CDR1 as ENHRY and CDR2 as SYGVKD. This chain's CDR3 is CAISWAESNQPQHF. The CDR3 nucleotides are TGTGCCATCTCTTGGGCTGAGAGCAATCAGCCCCAGCATTTT.

The chain employs TRBV19 and TRBJ1-2; D call uncertain. Germline CDR1 reads LNHDA; CDR2 reads SQIVND (reference sequence). The length of the CDR3 is 13 residues. The ends were cut back, 1 base at V and 7 bases at J, with 10 bases in the middle. In nucleotides, the CDR3 is TGTGCCAGTAGTATAGTGGAGGCTGGTGGCTACACCTTC. The encoded protein is CASSIVEAGGYTF.

The chain combines TRBV10-3 with TRBJ1-4, with D unclear. Trimming took 3 bases from V and 0 from J, leaving 8 bases between them. Germline lookup yields CDR1 ENHRY and CDR2 SYGVKD. The CDR3 contains 15 residues. The CDR3 DNA is TGTGCCATCAGTGAATACGGTGCAACTAATGAAAAACTGTTTTTT. Translating it yields CAISEYGATNEKLFF.